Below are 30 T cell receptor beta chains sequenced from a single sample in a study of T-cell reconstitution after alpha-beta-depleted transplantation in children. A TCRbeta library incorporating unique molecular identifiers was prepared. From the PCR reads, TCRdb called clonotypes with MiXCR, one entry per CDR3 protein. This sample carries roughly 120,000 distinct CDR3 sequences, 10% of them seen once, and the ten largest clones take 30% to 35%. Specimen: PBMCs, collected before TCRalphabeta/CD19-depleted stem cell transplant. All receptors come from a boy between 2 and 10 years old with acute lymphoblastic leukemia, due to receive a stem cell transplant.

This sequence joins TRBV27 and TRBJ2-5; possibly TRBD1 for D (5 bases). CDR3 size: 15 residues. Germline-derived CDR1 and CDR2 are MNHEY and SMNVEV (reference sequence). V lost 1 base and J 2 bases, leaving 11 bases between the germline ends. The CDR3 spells CASSLLTEAQETQYF. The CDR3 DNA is TGTGCCAGCAGTTTATTGACAGAAGCACAAGAGACCCAGTACTTC.

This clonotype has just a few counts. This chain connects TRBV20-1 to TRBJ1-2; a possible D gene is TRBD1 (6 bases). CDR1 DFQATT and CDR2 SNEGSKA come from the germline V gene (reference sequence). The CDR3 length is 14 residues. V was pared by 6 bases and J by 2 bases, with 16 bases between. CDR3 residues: CSAGGGGSNYGYTF. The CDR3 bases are TGCAGTGCAGGGGGGGGCGGATCCAACTATGGCTACACCTTC.

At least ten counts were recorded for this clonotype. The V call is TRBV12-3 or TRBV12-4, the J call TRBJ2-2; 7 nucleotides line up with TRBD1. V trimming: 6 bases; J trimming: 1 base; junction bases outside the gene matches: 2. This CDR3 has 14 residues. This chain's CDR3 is CASSRQGNTGELFF. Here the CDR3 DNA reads TGTGCCAGCAGCCGACAGGGGAACACCGGGGAGCTGTTTTTT.

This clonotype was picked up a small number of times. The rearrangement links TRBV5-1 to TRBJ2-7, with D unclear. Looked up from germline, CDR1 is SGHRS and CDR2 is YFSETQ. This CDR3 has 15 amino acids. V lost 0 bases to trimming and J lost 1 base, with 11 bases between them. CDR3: CASSLGPRSSYEQYF. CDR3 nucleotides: TGCGCCAGCAGCTTGGGCCCCCGGTCGTCCTACGAGCAGTACTTC. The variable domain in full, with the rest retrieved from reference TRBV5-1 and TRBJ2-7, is KAGVTQTPRYLIKTRGQQVTLSCSPISGHRSVSWYQQTPGQGLQFLFEYFSETQRNKGNFPGRFSGRQFSNSRSEMNVSTLELGDSALYLCASSLGPRSSYEQYFGPGTRLTVT.

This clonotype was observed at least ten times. CDR3 DNA sequence: TGCGCCAGCAGCCCCTTTCTAGCGGGAGATCTCCAAGAGACCCAGTACTTC. It yields the protein CASSPFLAGDLQETQYF. This sequence joins TRBV5-1 and TRBJ2-5, with 10 bases matching TRBD2. V was clipped by 4 bases and J by 1 base; unmatched bases: 10. The germline V gene encodes CDR1 SGHRS and CDR2 YFSETQ. This CDR3 region has 17 residues.

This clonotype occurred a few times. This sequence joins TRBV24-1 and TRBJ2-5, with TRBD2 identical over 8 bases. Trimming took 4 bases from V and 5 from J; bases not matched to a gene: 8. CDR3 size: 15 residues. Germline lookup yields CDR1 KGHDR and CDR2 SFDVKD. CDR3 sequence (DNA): TGTGCCACCAGTGACTCAGCGGGAGTGCCGGAGACCCAGTACTTC. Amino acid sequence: CATSDSAGVPETQYF.

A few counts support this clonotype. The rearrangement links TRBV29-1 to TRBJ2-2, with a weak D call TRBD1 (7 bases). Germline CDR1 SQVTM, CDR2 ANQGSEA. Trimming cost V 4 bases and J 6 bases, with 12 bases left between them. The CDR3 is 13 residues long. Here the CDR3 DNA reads TGCAGCGTTGGACAGGGAGGCTCCGGGGAGCTGTTTTTT. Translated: CSVGQGGSGELFF.

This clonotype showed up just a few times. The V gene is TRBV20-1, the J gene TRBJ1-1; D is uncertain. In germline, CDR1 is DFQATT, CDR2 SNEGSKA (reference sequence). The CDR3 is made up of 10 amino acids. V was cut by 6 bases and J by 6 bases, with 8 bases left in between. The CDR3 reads CSAELPEAFF. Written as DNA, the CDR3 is TGCAGTGCCGAATTGCCTGAAGCTTTCTTT.

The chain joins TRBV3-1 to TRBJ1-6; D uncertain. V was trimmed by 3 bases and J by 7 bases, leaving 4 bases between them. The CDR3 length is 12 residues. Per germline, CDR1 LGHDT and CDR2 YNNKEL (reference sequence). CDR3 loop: CASSHQNSPLHF. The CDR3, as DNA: TGTGCCAGCAGCCATCAAAATTCACCCCTCCACTTT.

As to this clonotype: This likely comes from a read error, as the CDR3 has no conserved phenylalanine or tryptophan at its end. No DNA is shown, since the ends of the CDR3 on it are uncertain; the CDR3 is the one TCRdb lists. CDR3: CASSLNARG. The V call is TRBV12-3 or TRBV12-4, the J call TRBJ2-1; TRBD1 was called by the table and not checked on the DNA. Ends included, the CDR3 has 9 residues.

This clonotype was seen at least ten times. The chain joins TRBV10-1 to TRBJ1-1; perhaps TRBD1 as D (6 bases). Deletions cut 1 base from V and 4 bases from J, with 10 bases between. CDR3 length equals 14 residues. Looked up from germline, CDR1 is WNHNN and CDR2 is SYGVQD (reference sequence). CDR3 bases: TGCGCCAGCAGTGAGTACAGGGTCGGCACTGAAGCTTTCTTT. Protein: CASSEYRVGTEAFF.

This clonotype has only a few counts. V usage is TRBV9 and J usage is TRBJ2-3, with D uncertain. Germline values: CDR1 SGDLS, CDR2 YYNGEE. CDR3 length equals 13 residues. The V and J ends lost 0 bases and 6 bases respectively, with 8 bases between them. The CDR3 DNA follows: TGTGCCAGCAGCGTAGATGTGGTTGATACGCAGTATTTT. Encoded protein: CASSVDVVDTQYF.

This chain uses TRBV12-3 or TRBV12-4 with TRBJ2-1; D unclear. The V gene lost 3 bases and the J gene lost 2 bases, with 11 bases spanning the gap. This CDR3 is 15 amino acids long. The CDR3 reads CASSLGRSTYNEQFF. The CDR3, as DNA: TGTGCCAGCAGTTTGGGCAGGTCGACCTACAATGAGCAGTTCTTC.

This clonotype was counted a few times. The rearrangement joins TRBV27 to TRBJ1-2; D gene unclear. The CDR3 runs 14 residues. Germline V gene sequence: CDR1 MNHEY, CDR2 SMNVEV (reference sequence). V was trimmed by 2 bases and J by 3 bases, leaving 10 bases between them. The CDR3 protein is CASSLDGGHYGYTF. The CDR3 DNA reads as TGTGCCAGCAGTTTAGATGGAGGCCACTATGGCTACACCTTC.

As DNA, the CDR3 is TGCAGCGTTGCCCGGACCCGGACAGGGGACTACACCTTC. This gives the protein CSVARTRTGDYTF. This rearrangement joins TRBV29-1 to TRBJ1-2, with 9 bases lining up with TRBD1. Germline CDR1 reads SQVTM; CDR2 reads ANQGSEA. The CDR3 has 13 residues. The J segment lost 10 bases and the V segment lost 4 bases, leaving 10 bases of the junction unmatched.

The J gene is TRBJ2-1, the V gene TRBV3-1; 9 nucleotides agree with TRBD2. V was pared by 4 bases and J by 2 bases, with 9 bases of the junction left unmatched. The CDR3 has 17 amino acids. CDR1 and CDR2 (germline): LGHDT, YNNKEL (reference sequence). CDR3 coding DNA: TGTGCCAGCAGCCGCCCGACTAGCGGTAAAGCCTACAATGAGCAGTTCTTC. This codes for CASSRPTSGKAYNEQFF.

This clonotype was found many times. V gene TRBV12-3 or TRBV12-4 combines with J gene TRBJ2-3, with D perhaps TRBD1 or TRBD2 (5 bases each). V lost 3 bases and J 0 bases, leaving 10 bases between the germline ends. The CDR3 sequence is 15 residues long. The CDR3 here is CASSFGAVSTDTQYF. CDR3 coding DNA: TGTGCCAGCAGTTTCGGGGCCGTCAGCACAGATACGCAGTATTTT.

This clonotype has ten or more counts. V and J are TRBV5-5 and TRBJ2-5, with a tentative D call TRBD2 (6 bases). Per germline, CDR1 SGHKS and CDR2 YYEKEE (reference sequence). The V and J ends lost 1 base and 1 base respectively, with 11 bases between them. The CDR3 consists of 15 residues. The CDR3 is CASSLWGEPQETQYF. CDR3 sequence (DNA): TGTGCCAGCAGCTTGTGGGGGGAACCCCAAGAGACCCAGTACTTC.

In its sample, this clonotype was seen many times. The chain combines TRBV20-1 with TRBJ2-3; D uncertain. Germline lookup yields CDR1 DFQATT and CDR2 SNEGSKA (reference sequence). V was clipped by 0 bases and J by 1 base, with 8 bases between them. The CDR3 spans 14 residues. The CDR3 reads CSAREQRRTDTQYF. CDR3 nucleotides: TGCAGTGCTAGAGAACAGCGTCGCACAGATACGCAGTATTTT.

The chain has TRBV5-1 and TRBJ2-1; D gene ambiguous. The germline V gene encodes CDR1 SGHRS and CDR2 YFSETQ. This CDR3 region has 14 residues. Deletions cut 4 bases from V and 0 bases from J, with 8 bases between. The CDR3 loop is CASSGETSYNEQFF. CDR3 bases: TGCGCCAGCAGCGGCGAAACCTCCTACAATGAGCAGTTCTTC.

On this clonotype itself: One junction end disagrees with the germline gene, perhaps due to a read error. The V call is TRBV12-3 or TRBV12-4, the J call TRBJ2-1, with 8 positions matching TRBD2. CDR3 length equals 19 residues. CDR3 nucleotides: TGTACCAGCAGTTTCCGCCTAGCGGGTGTTACCCTCGACCCCGGTGAGCAGTTCTTC. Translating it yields CTSSFRLAGVTLDPGEQFF.

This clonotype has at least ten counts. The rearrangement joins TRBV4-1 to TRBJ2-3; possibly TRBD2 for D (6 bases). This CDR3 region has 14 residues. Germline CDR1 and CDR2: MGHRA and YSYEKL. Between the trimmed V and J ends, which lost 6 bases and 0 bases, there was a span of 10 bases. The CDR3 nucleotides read TGCGCCAGCAGTACCGGGACTAGCACAGATACGCAGTATTTT. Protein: CASSTGTSTDTQYF.

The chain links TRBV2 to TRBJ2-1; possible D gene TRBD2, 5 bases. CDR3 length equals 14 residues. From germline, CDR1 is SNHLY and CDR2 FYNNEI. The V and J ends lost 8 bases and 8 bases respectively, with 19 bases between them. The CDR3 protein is CASFPTGKVDEQFF. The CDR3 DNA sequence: TGTGCCAGCTTTCCTACGGGAAAGGTCGATGAGCAGTTCTTC.

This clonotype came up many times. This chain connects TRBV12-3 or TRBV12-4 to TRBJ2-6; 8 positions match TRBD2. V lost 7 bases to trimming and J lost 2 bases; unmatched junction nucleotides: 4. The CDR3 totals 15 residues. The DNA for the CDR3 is TGTGCCAGCACCCCGGGGGGGGCTGGGGCCAACGTCCTGACTTTC. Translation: CASTPGGAGANVLTF.

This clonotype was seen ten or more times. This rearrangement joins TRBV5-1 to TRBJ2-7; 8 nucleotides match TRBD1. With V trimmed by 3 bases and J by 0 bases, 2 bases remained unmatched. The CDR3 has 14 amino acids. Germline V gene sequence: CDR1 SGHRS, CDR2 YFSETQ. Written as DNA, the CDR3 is TGCGCCAGCAGCTCGACAGGGGACTCCTACGAGCAGTACTTC. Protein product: CASSSTGDSYEQYF.

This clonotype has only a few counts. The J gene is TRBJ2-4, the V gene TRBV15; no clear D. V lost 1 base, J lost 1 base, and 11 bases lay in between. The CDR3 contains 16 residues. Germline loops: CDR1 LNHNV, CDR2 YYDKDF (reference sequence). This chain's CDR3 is CATSRAAIGAKNIQYF. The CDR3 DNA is TGTGCCACCAGCAGAGCTGCGATAGGGGCCAAAAACATTCAGTACTTC.

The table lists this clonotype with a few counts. The CDR3 is CASSFEGWSYGYTF. CDR3 DNA: TGTGCCAGCAGTTTCGAGGGTTGGAGCTATGGCTACACCTTC. The chain employs TRBV28 and TRBJ1-2, with no clear D. Germline assignment: CDR1 MDHEN and CDR2 SYDVKM. There are 14 residues in the CDR3. Trimming took 3 bases from V and 4 from J, leaving 12 bases between them.

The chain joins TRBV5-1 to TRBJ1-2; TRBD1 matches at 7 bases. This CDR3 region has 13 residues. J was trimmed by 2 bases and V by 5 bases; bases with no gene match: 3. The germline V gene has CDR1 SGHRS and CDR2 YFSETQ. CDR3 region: CASSQDRNYGYTF. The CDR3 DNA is TGCGCCAGCAGTCAGGACAGGAACTATGGCTACACCTTC.

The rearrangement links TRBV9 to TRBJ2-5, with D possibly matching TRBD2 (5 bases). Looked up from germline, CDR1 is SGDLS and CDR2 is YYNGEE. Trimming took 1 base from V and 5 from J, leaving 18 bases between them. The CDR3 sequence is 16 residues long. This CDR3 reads CASSVLKRAQPETQYF. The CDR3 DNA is TGTGCCAGCAGCGTATTAAAGAGGGCCCAGCCGGAGACCCAGTACTTC. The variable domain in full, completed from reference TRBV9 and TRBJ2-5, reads DSGVTQTPKHLITATGQRVTLRCSPRSGDLSVYWYQQSLDQGLQFLIQYYNGEERAKGNILERFSAQQFPDLHSELNLSSLELGDSALYFCASSVLKRAQPETQYFGPGTRLLVL.

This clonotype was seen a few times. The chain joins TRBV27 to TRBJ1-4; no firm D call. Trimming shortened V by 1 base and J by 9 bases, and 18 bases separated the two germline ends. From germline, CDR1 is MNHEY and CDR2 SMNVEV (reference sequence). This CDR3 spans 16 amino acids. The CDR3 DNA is TGTGCCAGCAGTTTATTTCCCCGCGGCCCGAGGAAAAAACTGTTTTTT. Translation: CASSLFPRGPRKKLFF.